This T cell receptor beta chain came from a study of T cells after yellow fever vaccination. Study at large: Preparation used SMART-Seq v4 Ultra Low Input for the low-cell-number fractions. Study conclusions and caveats: Bulk-population clonotypes that are abundant could appear as contaminants in FACS-sorted repertoires. It was the secondary response that reached its peak faster, day 5 versus 15, but it was weaker.

It was through 5'RACE template switching that TCR cDNA was made, with a universal primer site and UMIs added. TCRdb called the 5' RACE reads again in MiXCR, with one record for every CDR3 protein. This table has some 260,000 distinct CDR3 sequences, 5.2% appearing once. This clonotype was seen repeatedly, ten times or more. Antigen: not known. The CDR3 contains 12 residues. CDR1 is KGHSH, CDR2 LQKENI, per germline. Trimming shortened V by 3 bases and J by 14 bases, and 11 bases separated the two germline ends. The chain employs TRBV18 and TRBJ1-6; D perhaps matches TRBD1 (5 bases). The sample consisted of CD4+ T cells sorted from PBMCs, taken on the day of the yellow fever booster vaccination. The source is a man aged 18 to 29 who received the YFV17D yellow fever vaccine. The CDR3 loop reads CASSPYGGSLHF. DNA of the CDR3: TGTGCCAGCTCACCGTACGGGGGGTCCCTCCACTTT.